This T cell receptor beta chain was identified in a study of blood T cells in healthy people across ages. V lost 4 bases, J lost 5 bases, and 7 bases stayed unmatched. Per the germline V gene, CDR1 is DFQATT and CDR2 is SNEGSKA (reference sequence). The CDR3 contains 13 residues. A second PCR of roughly 7 to 11 cycles used a sample-barcoded 5' primer and a J-beta primer mix. Each CDR3 protein gets one entry after TCRdb re-called the 5' RACE reads with MiXCR. This table has approximately 1,700,000 distinct CDR3 sequences, around 40% appearing once. This clonotype occurred a few times. Its specificity is not known. Regarding the study as a whole: The CMV status of each donor remained undetermined, and this could have confounded shifts in expanded clonotypes.

V is TRBV20-1 and J is TRBJ1-2, with TRBD1 matching over 7 bases. The sequencing sample was made of blood. The sequence derives from a human donor in good health. CDR3 nucleotides: TGCAGTGCTAAGGGGACAGAGGGGTATGGCTACACCTTC. Its protein is CSAKGTEGYGYTF.